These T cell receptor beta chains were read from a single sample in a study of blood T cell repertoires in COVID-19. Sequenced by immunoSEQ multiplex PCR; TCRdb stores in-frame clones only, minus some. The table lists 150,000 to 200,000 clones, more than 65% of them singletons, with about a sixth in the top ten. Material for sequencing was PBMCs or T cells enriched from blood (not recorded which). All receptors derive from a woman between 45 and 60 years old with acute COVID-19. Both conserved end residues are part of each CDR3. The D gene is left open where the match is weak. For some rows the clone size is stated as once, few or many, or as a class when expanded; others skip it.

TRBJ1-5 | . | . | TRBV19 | CASSIGGGYSNQPQHF | TGTGCCAGTAGTATTGGGGGCGGATATAGCAATCAGCCCCAGCATTTT
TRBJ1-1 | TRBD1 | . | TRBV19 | CASSATRGGTGRSTEAFF | TGTGCCAGTAGTGCGACCCGGGGAGGGACAGGGAGGAGCACTGAAGCTTTCTTT
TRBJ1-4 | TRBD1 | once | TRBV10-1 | CASSPGTGANSEKLFF | TGCGCCAGCAGCCCCGGGACAGGGGCGAACAGTGAAAAACTGTTTTTT
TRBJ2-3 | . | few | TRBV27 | CASSLETHPDTQYF | TGTGCCAGCAGTTTAGAGACTCACCCGGATACGCAGTATTTT
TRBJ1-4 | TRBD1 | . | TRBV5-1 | CASSLGQGPLQLFF | TGCGCCAGCAGCTTAGGACAGGGGCCGCTACAACTGTTTTTT
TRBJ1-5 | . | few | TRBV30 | CAWSAGLGNQPQHF | TGTGCCTGGAGCGCGGGGCTGGGCAATCAGCCCCAGCATTTT
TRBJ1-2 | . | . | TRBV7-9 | CASSRGGVNYGYTF | TGTGCCAGCAGCCGGGGAGGGGTTAACTATGGCTACACCTTC
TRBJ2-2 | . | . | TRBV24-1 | CATREGGELFF | TGTGCCACCAGGGAGGGCGGGGAGCTGTTTTTT
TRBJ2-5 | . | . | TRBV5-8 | CASSPGQGTQETQYF | TGTGCCAGCAGCCCCGGGCAGGGTACGCAAGAGACCCAGTACTTC
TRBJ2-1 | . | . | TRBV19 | CASSPNYGTPDNEQFF | TGTGCCAGTAGCCCCAACTACGGGACACCCGACAATGAGCAGTTCTTC
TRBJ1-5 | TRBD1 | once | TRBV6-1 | CASSERVEGALRPSQPQHF | TGTGCCAGCAGTGAAAGGGTGGAGGGGGCGCTGCGTCCAAGCCAGCCCCAGCATTTT
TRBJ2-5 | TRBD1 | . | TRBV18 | CASSPSRDSQETQYF | TGTGCCAGCTCACCATCAAGGGACAGCCAAGAGACCCAGTACTTC
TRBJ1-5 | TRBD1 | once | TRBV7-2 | CASSQGQARNQPQHF | TGTGCCAGCAGTCAAGGACAGGCTCGCAATCAGCCCCAGCATTTT
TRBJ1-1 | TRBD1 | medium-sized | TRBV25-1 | CASSESLSGQAGNTEAFF | TGTGCCAGCAGTGAATCGCTATCAGGACAGGCGGGGAACACTGAAGCTTTCTTT
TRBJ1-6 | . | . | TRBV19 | CASSVIQGRDSPLHF | TGTGCCAGTAGTGTGATACAGGGACGGGATTCACCCCTCCACTTT
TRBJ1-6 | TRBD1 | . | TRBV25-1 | CASRPTGDNSPLHF | TGTGCCAGCAGACCAACAGGGGATAATTCACCCCTCCACTTT
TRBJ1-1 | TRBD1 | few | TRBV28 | CASSPGTGGDTEAFF | TGTGCCAGCAGTCCCGGGACAGGGGGAGACACTGAAGCTTTCTTT
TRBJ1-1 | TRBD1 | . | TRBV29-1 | CSVLTDRVGTEAFF | TGCAGCGTTTTAACCGACAGGGTGGGCACTGAAGCTTTCTTT